A single sample is the source of the 23 T cell receptor beta chains below, sequenced in a study of T cells after yellow fever vaccination. MiXCR, applied by TCRdb to the 5' RACE reads, yields one record per CDR3 protein. The sample lists hundreds of thousands of distinct CDR3 sequences, roughly an eighth occurring once. The input for sequencing was PBMCs, taken on the day of the yellow fever booster vaccination. The receptors originated from a man aged 30 to 39 who received the YFV17D yellow fever vaccine.

This clonotype turned up a few times. V gene TRBV12-3 or TRBV12-4 combines with J gene TRBJ1-4; a weak D match, TRBD1 (5 bases). With 2 bases removed from V and 8 bases from J, the gap between germline ends came to 12 bases. The CDR3 contains 14 residues. The CDR3 DNA reads as TGTGCCAGCAGTTTACAGGGTGTTAAGGAAAAACTGTTTTTT. Translating it yields CASSLQGVKEKLFF.

This clonotype was counted only a few times. This chain connects TRBV5-1 to TRBJ1-1, with TRBD1 as a possible D gene (5 bases). Looked up from germline, CDR1 is SGHRS and CDR2 is YFSETQ. The CDR3 totals 13 residues. Between the trimmed V and J ends, which lost 7 bases and 1 base, there was a span of 11 bases. CDR3 loop: CASGPRANTEAFF. The CDR3 coding sequence is TGCGCCAGCGGACCCAGGGCGAACACTGAAGCTTTCTTT.

This clonotype was counted a few times. The rearrangement joins TRBV7-9 to TRBJ1-6; 7 nucleotides match TRBD1. CDR1 and CDR2 (germline): SEHNR, FQNEAQ (reference sequence). J was trimmed by 7 bases and V by 6 bases; bases with no gene match: 9. The CDR3 has 15 residues. The CDR3 bases are TGTGCCAGCAGTTATTCCGGGACAGCGAATTCACCCCTCCACTTT. Encoded protein: CASSYSGTANSPLHF.

This clonotype has a handful of counts. The chain carries TRBV5-1 and TRBJ2-2; D tentatively fits TRBD1 or TRBD2 (5 bases each). V was cut by 0 bases and J by 2 bases, with 11 bases left in between. The CDR3 runs to 16 residues. Germline values: CDR1 SGHRS, CDR2 YFSETQ. The CDR3 is CASSLATGLNTGELFF. The CDR3 nucleotides read TGCGCCAGCAGCTTGGCCACAGGACTTAACACCGGGGAGCTGTTTTTT.

This clonotype was seen more than once but under ten times. This rearrangement joins TRBV7-8 to TRBJ1-1; TRBD1 is a possible D gene (6 bases). Deletions cut 7 bases from V and 8 bases from J, with 14 bases between. CDR1 SGHVS and CDR2 FQNEAQ come from the germline V gene. The CDR3 has 12 residues. This chain's CDR3 is CASTDRTAEAFF. The CDR3 DNA sequence: TGTGCCAGCACCGACAGGACCGCAGAAGCTTTCTTT.

This clonotype has only a few counts. The rearrangement joins TRBV12-3 or TRBV12-4 to TRBJ2-1, with D possibly being TRBD2 (5 bases). V was pared by 6 bases and J by 3 bases, with 15 bases between. This CDR3 has 15 amino acids. The CDR3 loop reads CASSLAGSLYNEQFF. For the CDR3, the DNA is TGTGCCAGCAGCCTAGCCGGCAGCCTCTACAATGAGCAGTTCTTC.

The table lists this clonotype with a few counts. The chain links TRBV9 to TRBJ2-3, with D unresolved. This CDR3 is built from 12 residues. The V end lost 6 bases, the J end lost 4 bases, and 9 bases lay between the germline ends. From germline, CDR1 is SGDLS and CDR2 YYNGEE. CDR3 protein: CASTRDSDTQYF. The CDR3, as DNA: TGTGCCAGCACCCGAGACTCAGATACGCAGTATTTT.

This clonotype has only a few counts. The V call is TRBV7-2, the J call TRBJ1-1; TRBD1 matches at 8 bases. Germline CDR1 reads SGHTA; CDR2 reads FQGNSA. Trimming at V came to 3 bases and at J to 11 bases, leaving 5 bases not matched to a gene. The CDR3 has 12 residues. CDR3 protein: CASSLQDRAAFF. DNA of the CDR3: TGTGCCAGCAGCTTGCAGGACAGGGCTGCTTTCTTT.

Only a few counts were recorded for this clonotype. DNA for the CDR3: TGTGCCAGCAGTCTGGACAGGGTCGGTCCCGGCTACACCTTC. Translation gives CASSLDRVGPGYTF. The chain recombines TRBV6-2 or TRBV6-3 with TRBJ1-2; 8 bases fit TRBD1. The CDR3 contains 14 residues. With V trimmed by 5 bases and J by 8 bases, 10 bases remained unmatched. Germline CDR1 MNHEY, CDR2 SVGEGT.

This clonotype was observed many times. The chain links TRBV5-1 to TRBJ1-1; D remains unclear. The germline V gene encodes CDR1 SGHRS and CDR2 YFSETQ. The V end lost 4 bases, the J end lost 0 bases, and 7 bases lay between the germline ends. This CDR3 has 13 amino acids. CDR3 nucleotides: TGCGCCAGCAGCCTGCAGCTGAACACTGAAGCTTTCTTT. It encodes CASSLQLNTEAFF.

This clonotype was found many times. This chain connects TRBV2 to TRBJ2-1; D might be TRBD2 (7 bases). The V and J ends lost 8 bases and 12 bases respectively, with 23 bases between them. The CDR3 runs 14 residues. Germline V gives CDR1 SNHLY, CDR2 FYNNEI. CDR3 coding DNA: TGTGCCAGCCTGGGTCAAATCAGGGGAGGGAGGCAGTTCTTC. Protein: CASLGQIRGGRQFF.

The chain employs TRBV5-1 and TRBJ1-3; D gene unclear. Trimming left V 7 bases short and J 0 bases short, with 11 bases between. This CDR3 spans 14 amino acids. Germline CDR1 and CDR2: SGHRS and YFSETQ. This chain's CDR3 is CASGLTDSGNTIYF. In DNA form, the CDR3 reads TGCGCCAGCGGGTTGACTGACTCTGGAAACACCATATATTTT.

The CDR3 loop is CASSEYTREYNEQFF. The CDR3 DNA is TGTGCCAGCAGTGAATATACGAGGGAGTACAATGAGCAGTTCTTC. The V call is TRBV25-1, the J call TRBJ2-1; D may be TRBD2 (5 bases). The CDR3 covers 15 residues. Germline CDR1 MGHDK, CDR2 SYGVNS. V dropped 0 bases and J dropped 4 bases, with 10 bases sitting between them.

Only a few counts were recorded for this clonotype. The chain joins TRBV3-1 to TRBJ2-7, with a tentative D call TRBD1 (6 bases). The CDR3 totals 14 residues. Germline V lookup: CDR1 LGHDT, CDR2 YNNKEL (reference sequence). Trimming cost V 2 bases and J 7 bases, with 15 bases left between them. The CDR3 sequence is CASSQLGRTGEQYF. Written as DNA, the CDR3 is TGTGCCAGCAGCCAATTAGGCCGAACAGGGGAGCAGTACTTC.

The chain carries TRBV2 and TRBJ1-5; D uncertain. V lost 6 bases and J lost 9, with 12 bases in between. This CDR3 region has 12 residues. Germline V gene sequence: CDR1 SNHLY, CDR2 FYNNEI. The CDR3 spells CASSLQGWPQHF. In nucleotides, the CDR3 is TGTGCCAGCAGCCTCCAAGGTTGGCCCCAGCATTTT.

The chain employs TRBV7-9 and TRBJ2-5; tentatively, D is TRBD2 (5 bases). Trimming shortened V by 2 bases and J by 4 bases, and 14 bases separated the two germline ends. Germline assignment: CDR1 SEHNR and CDR2 FQNEAQ (reference sequence). This CDR3 spans 15 amino acids. The CDR3 region is CASSLFSGIGETQYF. DNA of the CDR3: TGTGCCAGCAGCTTATTTTCGGGGATCGGAGAGACCCAGTACTTC.

The V gene is TRBV12-5, the J gene TRBJ1-1, with D uncertain. Germline V gene lookup returns CDR1 LGHNT and CDR2 FRNRAP. V was pared by 3 bases and J by 3 bases, with 5 bases between. This CDR3 has 12 residues. The DNA for the CDR3 is TGTGCTAGTGGTTTCAGTCACACTGAAGCTTTCTTT. Its translation is CASGFSHTEAFF.

A few counts support this clonotype. The V call is TRBV18, the J call TRBJ1-2; D remains ambiguous. Germline V gene sequence: CDR1 KGHSH, CDR2 LQKENI. V lost 3 bases and J 6 bases, leaving 11 bases between the germline ends. The CDR3 loop spans 13 amino acids. CDR3 sequence: CASSPRWEDGYTF. The CDR3 nucleotides are TGTGCCAGCTCACCCCGATGGGAGGATGGCTACACCTTC.

This clonotype was detected only a few times. This chain joins TRBV12-3 or TRBV12-4 and TRBJ2-2; D might be TRBD2 (5 bases). The CDR3 runs to 16 residues. V lost 5 bases to trimming and J lost 0 bases, with 13 bases between them. The CDR3 bases are TGTGCCAGCAGTCCCCAGCGGAGCACGAACACCGGGGAGCTGTTTTTT. It yields the protein CASSPQRSTNTGELFF.

This chain links TRBV28 with TRBJ2-1, with D tentatively TRBD1 or TRBD2 (6 bases each). Germline V gene lookup returns CDR1 MDHEN and CDR2 SYDVKM. Deletions cut 5 bases from V and 7 bases from J, with 15 bases between. This CDR3 has 14 residues. The CDR3 coding sequence is TGTGCCAGCAGTCCACTTGGAGGGGGTAATGAGCAGTTCTTC. Its protein product is CASSPLGGGNEQFF.

This clonotype turned up a few times. V is TRBV5-5 and J is TRBJ2-7; TRBD2 agrees at 7 bases. Trimming removed 4 bases from V and 7 bases from J; junction bases left unmatched: 8. The CDR3 has 13 residues. Germline CDR1 is SGHKS and CDR2 is YYEKEE (reference sequence). In DNA, the CDR3 is TGTGCCAGCAGCACCGGGACTACGCGGGAGCAGTACTTC. It specifies CASSTGTTREQYF.

This clonotype appeared a few times. The chain links TRBV28 to TRBJ2-3, with D possibly matching TRBD2 (5 bases). Germline assignment: CDR1 MDHEN and CDR2 SYDVKM. CDR3 length equals 14 residues. The V end was cut by 10 bases, the J end by 5 bases, with 19 bases between. The chain's CDR3 is CAITSGSWGDTQYF. DNA for the CDR3: TGTGCCATTACGAGCGGCAGTTGGGGAGATACGCAGTATTTT.

The chain is built from TRBV7-2 and TRBJ2-1; 8 bases are a match to TRBD1. The CDR3 length is 15 residues. Trimming removed 4 bases from V and 8 bases from J; junction bases left unmatched: 10. Germline lookup yields CDR1 SGHTA and CDR2 FQGNSA. DNA of the CDR3: TGTGCCAGCAGCTCTATGGGGACAGGTGGGGATGAGCAGTTCTTC. Protein sequence: CASSSMGTGGDEQFF.